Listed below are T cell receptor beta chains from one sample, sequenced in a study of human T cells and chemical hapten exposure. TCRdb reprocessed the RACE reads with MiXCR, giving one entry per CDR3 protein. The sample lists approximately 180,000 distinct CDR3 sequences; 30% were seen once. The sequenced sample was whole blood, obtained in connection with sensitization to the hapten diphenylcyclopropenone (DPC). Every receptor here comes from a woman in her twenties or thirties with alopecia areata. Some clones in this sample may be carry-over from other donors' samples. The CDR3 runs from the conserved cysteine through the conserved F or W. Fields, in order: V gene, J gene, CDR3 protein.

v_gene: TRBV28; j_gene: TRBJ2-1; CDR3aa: CASSLFSSGGTREQFF
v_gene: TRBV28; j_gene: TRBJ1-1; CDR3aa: CATRRGDNTEAFF
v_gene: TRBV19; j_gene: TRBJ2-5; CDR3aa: CASSWGRGETQYF
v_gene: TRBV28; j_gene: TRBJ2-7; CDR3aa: CATDRRGEQYF
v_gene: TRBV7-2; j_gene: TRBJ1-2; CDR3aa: CASSFGGGLTNYGYTF
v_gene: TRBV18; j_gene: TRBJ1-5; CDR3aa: CASSEDGTDNQPQHF
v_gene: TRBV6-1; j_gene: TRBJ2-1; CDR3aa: CASSALTLPTNNEQFF
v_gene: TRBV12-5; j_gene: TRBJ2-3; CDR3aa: CASGLVSRVRDTQYF
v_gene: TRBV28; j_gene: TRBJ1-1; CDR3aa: CASSAYGQGRAFF
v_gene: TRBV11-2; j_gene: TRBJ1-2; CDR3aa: CASSLPQKGPNYGYTF
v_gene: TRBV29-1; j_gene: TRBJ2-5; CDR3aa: CSVFGGAGETQYF
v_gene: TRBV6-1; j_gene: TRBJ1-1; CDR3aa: CASSEELFTEAFF
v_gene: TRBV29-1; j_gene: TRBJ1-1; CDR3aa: CSVEPGTANTEAFF
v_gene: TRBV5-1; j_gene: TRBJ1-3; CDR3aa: CASSLAGGISGNTIYF
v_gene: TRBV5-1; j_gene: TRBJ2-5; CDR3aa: CASSLYGGLETQYF
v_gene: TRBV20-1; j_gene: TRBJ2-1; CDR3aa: CSARIDTGELNEQFF
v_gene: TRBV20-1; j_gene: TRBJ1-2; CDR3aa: CSARSGANYGYTF
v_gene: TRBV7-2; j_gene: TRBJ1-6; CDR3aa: CASSHQTDYNSPLHF